The 3 T cell receptor beta chains presented below share a single source sample, sequenced in a study of blood T cell repertoires in COVID-19. Measured with immunoSEQ multiplex PCR; TCRdb has only the in-frame clones, and not every one. This sample has roughly 62,000 clones, with over 85% found just once. The sample taken for sequencing was peripheral blood. These receptors originate from a human donor in a cohort sampled during active COVID-19.

The chain combines TRBV7-2 with TRBJ2-1; TRBD2 might be the D (5 bases). Germline V lookup: CDR1 SGHTA, CDR2 FQGNSA. Trimming left V 2 bases short and J 9 bases short, with 17 bases between. The CDR3 loop spans 15 amino acids. DNA of the CDR3: TGTGCCAGCAGCTTAACGGACGGGGTCGTCGGTGAGCAGTTCTTC. Its protein product is CASSLTDGVVGEQFF.

V is TRBV7-6 and J is TRBJ2-7; TRBD2 aligns across 7 bases. Germline V gene data show CDR1 as SGHVS and CDR2 as FNYEAQ. The CDR3 consists of 13 residues. The V and J ends lost 7 bases and 3 bases, in that order; junction bases with no gene match: 6. The CDR3 DNA reads as TGTGCCAGCACGCCGGGGGGTCTCTACGAGCAGTACTTC. Encoded protein: CASTPGGLYEQYF.

This chain uses TRBV5-1 with TRBJ2-5; D is unresolved. The V end lost 1 base, the J end lost 5 bases, and 18 bases lay between the germline ends. The CDR3 is made up of 16 amino acids. Germline loops: CDR1 SGHRS, CDR2 YFSETQ. CDR3 DNA sequence: TGCGCCAGCAGCTTGAAAGTCGGCACCGCAGCGGAGACCCAGTACTTC. Its protein is CASSLKVGTAAETQYF.